The next 23 T cell receptor beta chains were all read from a single sample in a study of CD8+ T cells in alopecia areata. Sequencing templates came from extracted RNA that was reverse transcribed into cDNA. Some clones are missing from TCRdb's copy, which holds only in-frame ones; the method was immunoSEQ multiplex PCR. The table records roughly 150,000 clones, 55% of them present only once. Sample: CD4+ T cells sorted from blood. The receptors derive from a human donor in good health.

V usage is TRBV9 and J usage is TRBJ1-5, with 12 bases identical to TRBD1. This CDR3 has 15 residues. Trimming at V came to 2 bases and at J to 5 bases, leaving 2 bases not matched to a gene. Germline V gene data show CDR1 as SGDLS and CDR2 as YYNGEE. CDR3 residues: CASSVGQGAYQPQHF. In nucleotides, the CDR3 is TGTGCCAGCAGCGTGGGACAGGGGGCATATCAGCCCCAGCATTTT.

The chain has TRBV5-1 and TRBJ2-2; D is undetermined. The germline V gene encodes CDR1 SGHRS and CDR2 YFSETQ. This CDR3 is 14 amino acids long. V gave up 3 bases and J gave up 8 bases, with 14 bases separating them. The CDR3 DNA reads TGCGCCAGCAGCTATTTGACGGACCAGGGGGAGCTGTTTTTT. The encoded protein is CASSYLTDQGELFF.

J is TRBJ1-3 and V is TRBV23-1; D might be TRBD1 (5 bases). TRBV23-1 is marked as an open reading frame, function uncertain. This CDR3 contains 16 residues. V lost 3 bases and J lost 0, with 12 bases in between. The CDR3 loop is CASSQTDGGSGNTIYF. The DNA for the CDR3 is TGCGCCAGCAGTCAGACCGACGGGGGCTCTGGAAACACCATATATTTT.

The rearrangement uses TRBV20-1 and TRBJ2-3; no clear D gene. CDR1 DFQATT and CDR2 SNEGSKA come from the germline V gene (reference sequence). The CDR3 has 11 amino acids. Trimming took off 5 bases at V and 8 bases at J, with 11 bases between the two ends. CDR3 protein: CSALVGFTQYF. CDR3 in DNA: TGCAGTGCTCTAGTGGGATTTACGCAGTATTTT.

CDR3 in amino acids: CASSWRGPDTQYF. For the CDR3, the DNA is TGTGCCAGCAGCTGGCGGGGCCCAGATACGCAGTATTTT. The rearrangement joins TRBV5-6 to TRBJ2-3; TRBD2 might be the D (6 bases). Germline CDR1 and CDR2: SGHDT and YYEEEE. The ends were cut back, 3 bases at V and 4 bases at J, with 9 bases in the middle. The CDR3 consists of 13 residues.

This clone was seen once. This rearrangement joins TRBV5-6 to TRBJ2-5; D uncertain. This CDR3 spans 12 amino acids. V shed 2 bases and J shed 4 bases, with 6 bases lying between them. Germline loops: CDR1 SGHDT, CDR2 YYEEEE. The CDR3 bases are TGTGCCAGCAGCTTACCACGAGAGACCCAGTACTTC. Protein: CASSLPRETQYF.

This clone has a handful of counts. The chain uses TRBV4-1 and TRBJ2-6; TRBD2 matches 13 bases. Germline assignment: CDR1 MGHRA and CDR2 YSYEKL. The CDR3 runs 18 residues. Losses at the gene ends were 2 bases for V and 4 bases for J; bases not matched to a gene: 5. CDR3 region: CASSQPTSGRRGANVLTF. The CDR3 coding sequence is TGCGCCAGCAGCCAACCGACTAGCGGGAGGAGGGGGGCCAACGTCCTGACTTTC.

The J gene is TRBJ1-5, the V gene TRBV9, with D possibly TRBD1 on 5 matching bases. With 4 bases removed from V and 4 bases from J, the gap between germline ends came to 12 bases. CDR3 length equals 14 residues. From germline, CDR1 is SGDLS and CDR2 YYNGEE. The CDR3 reads CASSQGQWNQPQHF. CDR3 nucleotide sequence: TGTGCCAGCAGCCAGGGTCAGTGGAATCAGCCCCAGCATTTT.

This chain connects TRBV15 to TRBJ2-3; no definite D call. CDR3 length: 12 residues. Germline V gene sequence: CDR1 LNHNV, CDR2 YYDKDF (reference sequence). Trimming removed 4 bases from V and 4 bases from J, with 6 bases in between. The CDR3 DNA is TGTGCCACCAGCACTGTTCCAGATACGCAGTATTTT. Translating gives CATSTVPDTQYF. Filled out from reference TRBV15 and TRBJ2-3, the complete variable domain reads DAMVIQNPRYQVTQFGKPVTLSCSQTLNHNVMYWYQQKSSQAPKLLFHYYDKDFNNEADTPDNFQSRRPNTSFCFLDIRSPGLGDTAMYLCATSTVPDTQYFGPGTRLTVL.

The V and J genes are TRBV12-5 and TRBJ2-7; TRBD2 aligns across 12 bases. The germline gives CDR1 LGHNT, CDR2 FRNRAP. Trimming removed 5 bases from V and 5 bases from J; junction bases left unmatched: 4. This CDR3 has 14 amino acids. The CDR3 region is CASGKTSGGHEQYF. The CDR3 nucleotides read TGTGCTAGTGGTAAGACTAGCGGGGGCCACGAGCAGTACTTC.

This clone was observed a handful of times. This rearrangement joins TRBV29-1 to TRBJ2-1, with 10 bases matching TRBD2. V lost 4 bases, J lost 4 bases, and 13 bases stayed unmatched. The CDR3 spans 17 residues. CDR1 SQVTM and CDR2 ANQGSEA come from the germline V gene. CDR3 in DNA: TGCAGCGTTGTCCGGCTAGCGGGAGAGCGGACTTACAATGAGCAGTTCTTC. It encodes CSVVRLAGERTYNEQFF.

V usage is TRBV5-1 and J usage is TRBJ1-5; no reliable D call. This CDR3 comprises 13 residues. CDR1 is SGHRS and CDR2 is YFSETQ in the germline V gene. Trimming pared 0 bases from V and 7 bases from J, leaving 8 bases between. CDR3 DNA: TGCGCCAGCAGCTTGGGCCCGAGCCAGCCCCAGCATTTT. Residues: CASSLGPSQPQHF.

This clone was counted a few times. This sample also contains other DNA sequences that code for the same CDR3. The V gene is TRBV29-1, the J gene TRBJ2-5; possibly TRBD1 for D (6 bases). CDR3 length equals 12 residues. The germline V and J ends were trimmed by 4 bases and 5 bases, with 11 bases remaining between them. Germline V gene sequence: CDR1 SQVTM, CDR2 ANQGSEA. In DNA form, the CDR3 reads TGCAGCGTTGTCTGGGGGCCGGAGACCCAGTACTTC. Translation gives CSVVWGPETQYF.

The chain couples TRBV25-1 to TRBJ2-2; 14 bases map to TRBD2. The CDR3 has 17 residues. Per the germline V gene, CDR1 is MGHDK and CDR2 is SYGVNS. The V segment lost 6 bases and the J segment 4 bases; nucleotides outside the gene matches: 7. The CDR3 region has the DNA TGTGCCAGCAGCCGCCCGACTAGCGGGAGGGTCACCGGGGAGCTGTTTTTT. It is translated as CASSRPTSGRVTGELFF.

The chain is built from TRBV5-6 and TRBJ2-1; TRBD2 aligns across 8 bases. The V gene's germline CDR1 is SGHDT and CDR2 YYEEEE. This CDR3 region has 15 residues. Germline trimming cut 0 bases from V and 9 bases from J; bases unmatched to any gene: 8. The CDR3 region has the DNA TGTGCCAGCAGCTTGGTAGGGACTAGTGGGGGTGAGCAGTTCTTC. It yields the protein CASSLVGTSGGEQFF.

There are a few counts of this clone. The V gene is TRBV5-6, the J gene TRBJ1-5; no clear D. There are 12 residues in the CDR3. V dropped 4 bases and J dropped 4 bases, with 6 bases sitting between them. The germline V gene encodes CDR1 SGHDT and CDR2 YYEEEE. CDR3 sequence reads: CASSDGNQPQHF. The CDR3 DNA reads as TGTGCCAGCAGCGATGGGAATCAGCCCCAGCATTTT.

The genes are TRBV30 and TRBJ2-2; D is tentatively TRBD1 or TRBD2 (5 bases each). The CDR3 length is 11 residues. Germline CDR1 is GTSNPN and CDR2 is SVGIG (reference sequence). Trimming left V 4 bases short and J 13 bases short, with 13 bases between. DNA for the CDR3: TGTGCCTGGACGGGACCCGATAGGCTGTTTTTT. Translated: CAWTGPDRLFF.

Comments on this clone: The conserved phenylalanine or tryptophan is not found at the CDR3 terminus, so this likely reflects a read error. The genes are TRBV27 and TRBJ2-7; 8 nucleotides match TRBD1. The CDR3 is 13 amino acids. V gave up 5 bases and J gave up 7 bases; unmatched junction bases: 7. Germline CDR1 is MNHEY and CDR2 is SMNVEV (reference sequence). The CDR3 coding sequence is TGTGCCAGCAGTCCTAATACAGGGGGAGAGCAGTACCTC. Residues: CASSPNTGGEQYL.

The chain carries TRBV4-1 and TRBJ2-1, with 11 nucleotides matching TRBD2. CDR3 length: 22 residues. The V and J ends lost 2 bases and 5 bases, in that order; junction bases with no gene match: 23. Germline CDR1 MGHRA, CDR2 YSYEKL. The CDR3 loop reads CASSQRVIGQGTSGSRDNEQFF. The CDR3 DNA sequence: TGCGCCAGCAGCCAAAGGGTGATCGGACAGGGAACTAGCGGGAGCAGGGACAATGAGCAGTTCTTC.

This clone was observed a single time. This CDR3 is CAIQGGKDEKLFF. The CDR3 DNA sequence: TGCGCCATCCAGGGAGGGAAGGATGAAAAACTGTTTTTT. J is TRBJ1-4 and V is TRBV4-1, with D possibly TRBD1 on 5 matching bases. Trimming cost V 10 bases and J 6 bases, with 15 bases left between them. The CDR3 spans 13 residues. Germline loops: CDR1 MGHRA, CDR2 YSYEKL.

The rearrangement uses TRBV5-1 and TRBJ2-7; TRBD2 is a possible D gene (7 bases). This CDR3 has 16 residues. V lost 0 bases to trimming and J lost 2 bases, with 15 bases between them. CDR1 and CDR2 from the germline V gene are SGHRS and YFSETQ. Here the CDR3 DNA reads TGCGCCAGCAGCTTGGAGGGGGGGACACCACCCTACGAGCAGTACTTC. Translating it yields CASSLEGGTPPYEQYF.

The gene calls are TRBV5-1 and TRBJ2-4; the match to TRBD2 covers 11 bases. The CDR3 contains 20 residues. Trimming removed 4 bases from V and 1 base from J; junction bases left unmatched: 16. The germline CDR1 and CDR2 sequences are SGHRS and YFSETQ. This CDR3 is CASSPRQGLLAGVAKNIQYF. Here the CDR3 DNA reads TGCGCCAGCAGCCCAAGACAGGGCTTACTAGCGGGAGTTGCCAAAAACATTCAGTACTTC.

This clone was picked up a small number of times. The CDR3 protein is CASSPMSSNQPQHF. CDR3 bases: TGTGCCAGCTCACCGATGAGTAGCAATCAGCCCCAGCATTTT. The chain recombines TRBV18 with TRBJ1-5; D gene uncertain. This CDR3 comprises 14 residues. The V gene lost 3 bases and the J gene lost 0 bases, with 6 bases spanning the gap. The germline V gene has CDR1 KGHSH and CDR2 LQKENI.